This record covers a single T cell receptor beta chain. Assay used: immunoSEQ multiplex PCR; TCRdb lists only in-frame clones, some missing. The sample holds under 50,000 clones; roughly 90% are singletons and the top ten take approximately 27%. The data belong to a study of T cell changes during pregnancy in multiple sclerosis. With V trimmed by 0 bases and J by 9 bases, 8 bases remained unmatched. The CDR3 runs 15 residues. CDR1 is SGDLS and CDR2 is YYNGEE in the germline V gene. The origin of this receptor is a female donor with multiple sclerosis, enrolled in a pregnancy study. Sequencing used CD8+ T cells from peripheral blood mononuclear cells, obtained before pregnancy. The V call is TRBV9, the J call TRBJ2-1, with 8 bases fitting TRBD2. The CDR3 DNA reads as TGTGCCAGCAGCGTAGATGCGGGGGGAGGTACTGAGCAGTTCTTC. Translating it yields CASSVDAGGGTEQFF.